This T cell receptor (beta chain) was captured in a study of Graves' ophthalmopathy and Graves' hyperthyroidism. Study-level points and caveats: Discrimination between ophthalmopathy and stable hyperthyroidism by a 13-signature model showed about 88% sensitivity and 70% to 82% specificity. In blood, most expanded thyroid clonotypes above 0.001 frequency were also detected.

This clonotype has a count of ten or more. Antigen: not known. Transcripts of RNA were the source for amplifying TCR beta CDR3 regions. HTBI-primed first-round RT-PCR preceded second-round multiplex PCR. TCRdb passed the multiplex PCR reads through MiXCR, listing each CDR3 protein once. The sample has tens of thousands of distinct CDR3 sequences; 45% to 60% are singletons. This CDR3 is 15 amino acids long. The ends lost 5 bases at V and 9 bases at J; junction bases unmatched: 10. Germline CDR1 reads MNHNS; CDR2 reads SASEGT. This receptor was identified in an adult man with Graves' ophthalmopathy. Sequenced sample: peripheral blood. This chain joins TRBV6-1 and TRBJ2-3, with TRBD1 identical over 11 bases. CDR3 in amino acids: CASSIGGQGAGTQYF. The CDR3 DNA reads TGTGCCAGCAGTATCGGCGGACAGGGGGCCGGAACGCAGTATTTT.